These 10 T cell receptor beta chains share one sample of origin, sequenced in a study of blood T cell repertoires in COVID-19. The table came from immunoSEQ multiplex PCR; TCRdb's copy has only in-frame clones and leaves some out. The profile shows roughly 60,000 clones, about nine tenths of them singletons. The specimen sequenced was peripheral blood. All receptors come from a human donor in a cohort sampled during active COVID-19.

This clone has a single count. This chain joins TRBV5-1 and TRBJ2-5, with 7 bases fitting TRBD1. Trimming removed 4 bases from V and 4 bases from J; junction bases left unmatched: 10. The CDR3 has 15 residues. Germline V gives CDR1 SGHRS, CDR2 YFSETQ. CDR3 DNA sequence: TGCGCCAGCAGCACCACAGGGGCCTGGCGAGAGACCCAGTACTTC. Translation: CASSTTGAWRETQYF. Full variable domain (outside the CDR3, taken from reference TRBV5-1 and TRBJ2-5): KAGVTQTPRYLIKTRGQQVTLSCSPISGHRSVSWYQQTPGQGLQFLFEYFSETQRNKGNFPGRFSGRQFSNSRSEMNVSTLELGDSALYLCASSTTGAWRETQYFGPGTRLLVL.

V usage is TRBV4-2 and J usage is TRBJ1-3; 7 nucleotides line up with TRBD1. The germline V gene has CDR1 LGHNA and CDR2 YNFKEQ. The length of the CDR3 is 15 residues. V trimming: 5 bases; J trimming: 0 bases; junction bases outside the gene matches: 4. The CDR3 region has the DNA TGTGCCAGCAGCTCAGAGGGGGCCTCTGGAAACACCATATATTTT. Protein: CASSSEGASGNTIYF.

V and J are TRBV7-8 and TRBJ1-6; D possibly corresponds to TRBD1 (5 bases). Germline-derived CDR1 and CDR2 are SGHVS and FQNEAQ. The CDR3 runs 15 residues. Trimming stripped 5 bases from V and 12 bases from J, with 20 bases between. The CDR3 DNA follows: TGTGCCAGCAGCACCCGGGACGGGGGTTTTGGACCCCTCCACTTT. This gives the protein CASSTRDGGFGPLHF.

The table lists this clone with a count of one. The gene calls are TRBV7-8 and TRBJ2-2; D is possibly TRBD1 (6 bases). The CDR3 contains 15 residues. The germline CDR1 and CDR2 sequences are SGHVS and FQNEAQ. V lost 6 bases and J lost 4, with 15 bases in between. The CDR3 reads CASRHSLGGTGELFF. The CDR3, as DNA: TGTGCCAGCAGGCATAGCTTAGGGGGCACCGGGGAGCTGTTTTTT.

The V call is TRBV2, the J call TRBJ2-3; perhaps TRBD2 as D (5 bases). This CDR3 has 14 residues. The V end lost 4 bases, the J end lost 7 bases, and 15 bases lay between the germline ends. Germline CDR1 and CDR2: SNHLY and FYNNEI. In DNA form, the CDR3 reads TGTGCCAGCAGTGGGGGTCCGACGGGGAATACGCAGTATTTT. This translates into CASSGGPTGNTQYF.

The rearrangement uses TRBV28 and TRBJ2-4; TRBD1 is a possible D gene (6 bases). Germline loops: CDR1 MDHEN, CDR2 SYDVKM. Trimming stripped 8 bases from V and 3 bases from J, with 11 bases between. The CDR3 is 13 amino acids. CDR3 loop: CASSRQVKNIQYF. DNA for the CDR3: TGTGCCAGCTCTCGACAGGTCAAAAACATTCAGTACTTC.

The genes are TRBV2 and TRBJ1-1, with D tentatively TRBD1 (6 bases). With 7 bases removed from V and 4 bases from J, the gap between germline ends came to 19 bases. The length of the CDR3 is 15 residues. Germline CDR1 and CDR2: SNHLY and FYNNEI. CDR3 sequence (DNA): TGTGCCAGCATTAATTACAGGGAAGGGAGCACTGAAGCTTTCTTT. Translation gives CASINYREGSTEAFF. The variable domain in full, with the rest retrieved from reference TRBV2 and TRBJ1-1, is EPEVTQTPSHQVTQMGQEVILRCVPISNHLYFYWYRQILGQKVEFLVSFYNNEISEKSEIFDDQFSVERPDGSNFTLKIRSTKLEDSAMYFCASINYREGSTEAFFGQGTRLTVV.

The V gene is TRBV5-6, the J gene TRBJ1-1, with TRBD1 matching over 12 bases. Germline V gene lookup returns CDR1 SGHDT and CDR2 YYEEEE. J was trimmed by 4 bases and V by 2 bases; bases with no gene match: 3. The CDR3 runs 15 residues. CDR3 region: CASSFGTGGITEAFF. In nucleotides, the CDR3 is TGTGCCAGCAGCTTCGGGACAGGGGGCATCACTGAAGCTTTCTTT.

The rearrangement joins TRBV3-1 (or the pseudogene TRBV3-2) to TRBJ2-7; TRBD2 agrees at 16 bases. The CDR3 contains 19 residues. Germline V lookup: CDR1 LGHDT, CDR2 YNNKEL (reference sequence). The junction had 17 bases not matched to a gene; V was cut back by 7 bases and J by 5 bases. The CDR3 DNA follows: TGTGCCAGCACCACAGTCCCGGGACTAGCGGGAGGGCCGAAAGACGAGCAGTACTTC. It is translated as CASTTVPGLAGGPKDEQYF.

The chain carries TRBV5-1 and TRBJ2-5; the D gene is possibly TRBD2 (6 bases). The CDR3 has 15 amino acids. CDR1 SGHRS and CDR2 YFSETQ come from the germline V gene. Trimming shortened V by 7 bases and J by 4 bases, and 20 bases separated the two germline ends. The CDR3 DNA is TGCGCCAGCGCCGAGGGACTTCTCGGTCGAGAGACCCAGTACTTC. Translation: CASAEGLLGRETQYF.